This passage covers 10 T cell receptor beta chains from one sample sequenced in a study of response to subunit inactivated influenza vaccine. Using its own MiXCR run on the RT-PCR reads, TCRdb lists one record per CDR3 protein. The sample includes 500,000 or so distinct CDR3 sequences, approximately 15% of them seen just once. The sequenced sample was CD4+ T cells sorted from PBMCs, obtained approximately 25 months after vaccination. Receptor source: a man aged 45-69 years who received an inactivated influenza vaccine.

This chain uses TRBV15 with TRBJ1-2; D is perhaps TRBD1 (6 bases). The V gene lost 0 bases and the J gene lost 7 bases, with 12 bases spanning the gap. The germline V gene encodes CDR1 LNHNV and CDR2 YYDKDF (reference sequence). The CDR3 totals 14 residues. CDR3 region: CATSREGGASGYTF. CDR3 nucleotides: TGTGCCACCAGCAGAGAAGGGGGGGCTAGTGGCTACACCTTC.

The chain recombines TRBV5-5 with TRBJ2-7; no firm D call. The CDR3 runs 14 residues. Germline CDR1 and CDR2: SGHKS and YYEKEE (reference sequence). V lost 0 bases to trimming and J lost 3 bases, with 10 bases between them. CDR3 nucleotides: TGTGCCAGCAGCTTGGGGAGTGGGGACTACGAGCAGTACTTC. It translates to CASSLGSGDYEQYF.

This clonotype was seen ten or more times. The chain links TRBV5-5 to TRBJ2-3; D tentatively fits TRBD1 or TRBD2 (5 bases each). Trimming cost V 0 bases and J 9 bases, with 17 bases left between them. The CDR3 is 15 amino acids. Germline V CDR1 and CDR2: SGHKS, YYEKEE (reference sequence). In nucleotides, the CDR3 is TGTGCCAGCAGCTTGGATTCTCGGGGACGCGGGACGCAGTATTTT. Protein sequence: CASSLDSRGRGTQYF.

This clonotype was detected ten times or more. This chain joins TRBV7-2 and TRBJ2-5, with a weak D call TRBD2 (5 bases). Between the trimmed V and J ends, which lost 1 base and 7 bases, there was a span of 7 bases. The CDR3 consists of 12 residues. The germline gives CDR1 SGHTA, CDR2 FQGNSA. This CDR3 reads CASSLEAGTQYF. As DNA, the CDR3 is TGTGCCAGCAGCTTAGAGGCGGGGACCCAGTACTTC.

The rearrangement uses TRBV6-1 and TRBJ2-7; TRBD1 matches at 8 bases. V was clipped by 6 bases and J by 3 bases; unmatched bases: 10. The CDR3 is 15 amino acids. Germline CDR1 and CDR2: MNHNS and SASEGT. CDR3 region: CASRDRDRWDYEQYF. The CDR3 region has the DNA TGTGCCAGCAGGGATCGGGACAGGTGGGACTACGAGCAGTACTTC.

This clonotype was detected only a few times. The V call is TRBV3-1, the J call TRBJ1-1, with a tentative D call TRBD1 (6 bases). Germline V lookup: CDR1 LGHDT, CDR2 YNNKEL (reference sequence). The V end lost 3 bases, the J end lost 2 bases, and 10 bases lay between the germline ends. The CDR3 is 14 amino acids. CDR3 nucleotides: TGTGCCAGCAGCCATATACAGGGAAACACTGAAGCTTTCTTT. It codes for CASSHIQGNTEAFF.

This clonotype was recorded at least ten times. This chain links TRBV3-1 with TRBJ2-4; TRBD2 matches 7 bases. Germline CDR1 reads LGHDT; CDR2 reads YNNKEL (reference sequence). The CDR3 is 17 residues long. The ends lost 1 base at V and 2 bases at J; junction bases unmatched: 8. The CDR3 sequence: CASSQGGRGLTKNIQYF. The CDR3 coding sequence is TGTGCCAGCAGCCAAGGTGGGAGGGGCCTTACCAAAAACATTCAGTACTTC.

This clonotype was seen repeatedly, ten times or more. The gene calls are TRBV4-3 and TRBJ2-2; D is perhaps TRBD2 (5 bases). The CDR3 consists of 15 residues. V gave up 0 bases and J gave up 3 bases, with 8 bases separating them. Germline V gene sequence: CDR1 LGHNA, CDR2 YSLEER. The CDR3 loop is CASSQESGYTGELFF. As DNA, the CDR3 is TGCGCCAGCAGCCAAGAGTCGGGGTACACCGGGGAGCTGTTTTTT.

This chain links TRBV24-1 with TRBJ2-1; perhaps TRBD2 as D (5 bases). The V and J ends lost 6 bases and 2 bases respectively, with 10 bases between them. This CDR3 has 14 amino acids. Germline CDR1 KGHDR, CDR2 SFDVKD. The CDR3 nucleotides are TGTGCCACCAGTAGCGGAGGTACCTACAATGAGCAGTTCTTC. It encodes CATSSGGTYNEQFF.

This clonotype was detected only a few times. The V and J genes are TRBV7-2 and TRBJ2-5, with D perhaps matching TRBD1 (5 bases). The CDR3 contains 15 residues. The germline V gene has CDR1 SGHTA and CDR2 FQGNSA. Trimming left V 2 bases short and J 4 bases short, with 14 bases between. The CDR3: CASSLKAGSLETQYF. The CDR3 region has the DNA TGTGCCAGCAGCTTAAAGGCAGGGTCGTTAGAGACCCAGTACTTC. The variable domain in full, with the rest retrieved from reference TRBV7-2 and TRBJ2-5, is GAGVSQSPSNKVTEKGKDVELRCDPISGHTALYWYRQSLGQGLEFLIYFQGNSAPDKSGLPSDRFSAERTGGSVSTLTIQRTQQEDSAVYLCASSLKAGSLETQYFGPGTRLLVL.